Sequencing of this T cell receptor (beta chain) was carried out in a study of cytomegalovirus exposure and HLA in healthy donors. Across the study: Drawn from HLA-typed donors, around 85 million unique TCRs were held in an early data release.

It was with 60 Vbeta and 13 Jbeta primers that the PCR ran. The table came from immunoSEQ multiplex PCR; TCRdb's copy has only in-frame clones and leaves some out. The table records 100,000 to 150,000 clones, 80% of them present only once. Study-level points and caveats: Rarity marked most TCR sequences, yet some public TCRs occurred in many donors. In a later analysis, common viral pathogens appeared linked to several of the most significant clusters.

CDR1 is MNHEY and CDR2 is SMNVEV in the germline V gene (reference sequence). After removal of 5 bases from V and 5 bases from J, the junction contained 10 bases not matched to a gene. The CDR3 sequence is 17 residues long. As for this clone: Its antigen is currently unknown.

The sequence derives from a male donor in good health and CMV-seronegative. The chain has TRBV27 and TRBJ2-1, with TRBD2 matching 12 bases. The sample consisted of PBMCs. In DNA form, the CDR3 reads TGTGCCAGCAGTCCTTTTTCCCTAGCGGGGGGGCACAATGAGCAGTTCTTC. The encoded protein is CASSPFSLAGGHNEQFF.